A single sample gave rise to the 21 T cell receptor beta chains below, sequenced in a study of cytomegalovirus exposure and HLA in healthy donors. PCR amplification relied on 60 Vbeta primers (plus 13 Jbeta primers). Produced via immunoSEQ multiplex PCR; TCRdb's table is partial and in-frame only. The sample shows about 71,000 clones, roughly 64% of them seen only once. Material: PBMCs. These receptors were collected from a man between 35 and 55 years old in good health and CMV-seropositive.

This chain links TRBV5-1 with TRBJ1-1; maybe TRBD1 (5 bases). Trimming took off 2 bases at V and 1 base at J, with 6 bases between the two ends. The germline V gene encodes CDR1 SGHRS and CDR2 YFSETQ. The CDR3 runs to 13 residues. The CDR3 here is CASSFDRNTEAFF. The CDR3 nucleotides read TGCGCCAGCAGCTTCGACAGGAACACTGAAGCTTTCTTT. Combining the CDR3 with reference TRBV5-1 and TRBJ1-1 gives the whole variable domain KAGVTQTPRYLIKTRGQQVTLSCSPISGHRSVSWYQQTPGQGLQFLFEYFSETQRNKGNFPGRFSGRQFSNSRSEMNVSTLELGDSALYLCASSFDRNTEAFFGQGTRLTVV.

This clone was observed a handful of times. The genes are TRBV5-6 and TRBJ1-5; tentative D call: TRBD1 (5 bases). The CDR3 is made up of 16 amino acids. Trimming took off 1 base at V and 7 bases at J, with 18 bases between the two ends. CDR1 is SGHDT and CDR2 is YYEEEE in the germline V gene. This CDR3 reads CASSLNRGIRGQPQHF. CDR3 nucleotides: TGTGCCAGCAGCTTGAACCGGGGGATCCGAGGACAGCCCCAGCATTTT.

This rearrangement joins TRBV28 to TRBJ1-1, with 9 bases fitting TRBD1. V lost 6 bases, J lost 1 base, and 9 bases stayed unmatched. Germline-derived CDR1 and CDR2 are MDHEN and SYDVKM. This CDR3 has 16 residues. CDR3 DNA sequence: TGTGCCAGCAGCTCCGGGACAGGGTTCGGGAACACTGAAGCTTTCTTT. Its translation: CASSSGTGFGNTEAFF.

The rearrangement uses TRBV6-6 and TRBJ1-5; D is unresolved. Germline values: CDR1 MNHNY, CDR2 SVGAGI (reference sequence). Trimming took off 2 bases at V and 6 bases at J, with 8 bases between the two ends. The CDR3 spans 13 residues. The CDR3: CASSYEGIQPQHF. Written as DNA, the CDR3 is TGTGCCAGCAGTTACGAGGGAATTCAGCCCCAGCATTTT.

Only one count was recorded for this clone. The V call is TRBV6-5, the J call TRBJ2-2; D is unresolved. Between the trimmed V and J ends, which lost 2 bases and 6 bases, there was a span of 16 bases. Looked up from germline, CDR1 is MNHEY and CDR2 is SVGAGI. The CDR3 totals 16 residues. DNA for the CDR3: TGTGCCAGCAGTTACCAACTTGATGTGGTCGCCGGGGAGCTGTTTTTT. Protein sequence: CASSYQLDVVAGELFF.

This clone was seen more than once but under ten times. The rearrangement links TRBV15 to TRBJ1-4; D perhaps matches TRBD1 (6 bases). Between the trimmed V and J ends, which lost 4 bases and 7 bases, there was a span of 16 bases. The CDR3 extends over 15 amino acids. Germline CDR1 is LNHNV and CDR2 is YYDKDF (reference sequence). This CDR3 reads CATSTMEQGSEKLFF. In DNA, the CDR3 is TGTGCCACCAGCACCATGGAGCAGGGGAGTGAAAAACTGTTTTTT.

The sample holds a few counts of this clone. This chain links TRBV6-1 with TRBJ1-2, with D perhaps TRBD1 (5 bases). The CDR3 extends over 13 amino acids. The V and J ends lost 5 bases and 2 bases respectively, with 9 bases between them. Germline V gene data show CDR1 as MNHNS and CDR2 as SASEGT. The DNA of the CDR3 is TGTGCCAGCAGTACACAGGAAAACTATGGCTACACCTTC. Translation: CASSTQENYGYTF.

The chain is built from TRBV19 and TRBJ1-4, with D uncertain. This CDR3 is 16 amino acids long. The germline gives CDR1 LNHDA, CDR2 SQIVND (reference sequence). V lost 4 bases to trimming and J lost 7 bases, with 19 bases between them. In nucleotides, the CDR3 is TGTGCCAGTAGTAGCCCGGGCCCCTCCGGGAGTGAAAAACTGTTTTTT. Its protein is CASSSPGPSGSEKLFF.

This clone was seen only a few times. The V call is TRBV27, the J call TRBJ1-2; TRBD1 might be the D (6 bases). CDR1 MNHEY and CDR2 SMNVEV come from the germline V gene (reference sequence). The germline V and J ends were trimmed by 3 bases and 7 bases, with 18 bases remaining between them. The CDR3 is 15 amino acids. Written as DNA, the CDR3 is TGTGCCAGCAGTTTCTCGTCCGGGACAAGAGGTGGCTACACCTTC. Translated, it gives CASSFSSGTRGGYTF.

This clone occurred a few times. This chain connects TRBV7-2 to TRBJ1-2, with 8 bases aligning to TRBD1. The V and J ends lost 3 bases and 8 bases, in that order; junction bases with no gene match: 8. CDR1 and CDR2 (germline): SGHTA, FQGNSA. This CDR3 is built from 14 residues. The CDR3 sequence is CASSFGQGAGGYTF. The CDR3 region has the DNA TGTGCCAGCAGCTTCGGGCAGGGGGCCGGAGGCTACACCTTC.

V and J are TRBV2 and TRBJ1-6; D not resolved. Trimming shortened V by 1 base and J by 0 bases, and 7 bases separated the two germline ends. This CDR3 has 16 residues. Germline lookup yields CDR1 SNHLY and CDR2 FYNNEI. CDR3 sequence: CASSEGTSSYNSPLHF. The CDR3 nucleotides are TGTGCCAGCAGTGAAGGAACCAGCTCCTATAATTCACCCCTCCACTTT.

This clone showed up just once. The J gene is TRBJ2-7, the V gene TRBV6-1; TRBD1 aligns across 8 bases. Trimming took 4 bases from V and 2 from J; bases not matched to a gene: 10. This CDR3 has 16 residues. The V gene's germline CDR1 is MNHNS and CDR2 SASEGT. The CDR3 spells CASSGRFGTGTYEQYF. The CDR3 DNA sequence: TGTGCCAGCAGTGGTAGGTTCGGGACAGGTACCTACGAGCAGTACTTC.

The genes are TRBV7-9 and TRBJ2-3; 9 nucleotides agree with TRBD1. Unmatched junction bases numbered 10, after V lost 5 bases and J lost 4 bases. CDR1 and CDR2 (germline): SEHNR, FQNEAQ (reference sequence). CDR3 length equals 16 residues. In DNA, the CDR3 is TGTGCCAGCAGCCCTCTCCCGGGACAGGGAGCAGATACGCAGTATTTT. Translating it yields CASSPLPGQGADTQYF.

This sequence joins TRBV6-5 and TRBJ1-1, with D uncertain. The V and J ends lost 0 bases and 2 bases respectively, with 7 bases between them. CDR1 MNHEY and CDR2 SVGAGI come from the germline V gene. The CDR3 is 14 amino acids. The CDR3 sequence: CASSYSQVNTEAFF. The CDR3 DNA follows: TGTGCCAGCAGTTACTCTCAGGTAAACACTGAAGCTTTCTTT.

This chain connects TRBV6-5 to TRBJ1-1, with TRBD1 matching 8 bases. V lost 2 bases, J lost 5 bases, and 7 bases stayed unmatched. This CDR3 region has 15 residues. The germline gives CDR1 MNHEY, CDR2 SVGAGI. Here the CDR3 reads CASSYHPTGGTEAFF. CDR3 DNA: TGTGCCAGCAGTTACCACCCAACAGGGGGAACTGAAGCTTTCTTT.

The J gene is TRBJ2-7, the V gene TRBV5-1, with 8 bases aligning to TRBD1. Germline V gives CDR1 SGHRS, CDR2 YFSETQ. CDR3 length: 16 residues. Trimming removed 1 base from V and 0 bases from J; junction bases left unmatched: 6. DNA for the CDR3: TGCGCCAGCAGCTTGAGGGGCCAGGGGGCCTCCTACGAGCAGTACTTC. Translating gives CASSLRGQGASYEQYF. The whole variable domain, remainder taken from reference TRBV5-1 and TRBJ2-7, is KAGVTQTPRYLIKTRGQQVTLSCSPISGHRSVSWYQQTPGQGLQFLFEYFSETQRNKGNFPGRFSGRQFSNSRSEMNVSTLELGDSALYLCASSLRGQGASYEQYFGPGTRLTVT.

This clone has only one observation. The chain employs TRBV6-1 and TRBJ2-7, with D possibly TRBD2 on 6 matching bases. From germline, CDR1 is MNHNS and CDR2 SASEGT. There are 17 residues in the CDR3. V was clipped by 2 bases and J by 3 bases, with 20 bases between them. This chain's CDR3 is CASSESAGSPKLYEQYF. In DNA, the CDR3 is TGTGCCAGCAGTGAATCGGCGGGAAGTCCTAAGCTCTACGAGCAGTACTTC.

This clone was observed once. V usage is TRBV27 and J usage is TRBJ2-7; D is perhaps TRBD2 (6 bases). This CDR3 is 13 amino acids long. Trimming pared 5 bases from V and 5 bases from J, leaving 13 bases between. From germline, CDR1 is MNHEY and CDR2 SMNVEV (reference sequence). The CDR3 reads CASSVGTPHEQYF. The CDR3 coding sequence is TGTGCCAGCAGTGTCGGGACTCCGCACGAGCAGTACTTC.

CDR3 nucleotides: TGTGCCAGCAGTTTGGGGGCAGGCCGAGGGACTGAAGCTTTCTTT. Its protein product is CASSLGAGRGTEAFF. The chain combines TRBV6-6 with TRBJ1-1; D is possibly TRBD1 (6 bases). The V end lost 4 bases, the J end lost 5 bases, and 17 bases lay between the germline ends. CDR3 length: 15 residues. Germline V gene data show CDR1 as MNHNY and CDR2 as SVGAGI (reference sequence).

The chain is built from TRBV19 and TRBJ1-1; D gene ambiguous. Trimming left V 6 bases short and J 0 bases short, with 8 bases between. The CDR3 is 13 residues long. Germline CDR1 LNHDA, CDR2 SQIVND (reference sequence). CDR3 DNA: TGTGCCAGTAGAGAGGGATTGAACACTGAAGCTTTCTTT. Translated: CASREGLNTEAFF.

The chain links TRBV6-5 to TRBJ2-7, with D perhaps TRBD1 (6 bases). From germline, CDR1 is MNHEY and CDR2 SVGAGI. The CDR3 is made up of 14 amino acids. Deletions cut 2 bases from V and 4 bases from J, with 12 bases between. The chain's CDR3 is CASSYGDRLYEQYF. The CDR3 DNA follows: TGTGCCAGCAGTTACGGAGACAGGCTGTACGAGCAGTACTTC.